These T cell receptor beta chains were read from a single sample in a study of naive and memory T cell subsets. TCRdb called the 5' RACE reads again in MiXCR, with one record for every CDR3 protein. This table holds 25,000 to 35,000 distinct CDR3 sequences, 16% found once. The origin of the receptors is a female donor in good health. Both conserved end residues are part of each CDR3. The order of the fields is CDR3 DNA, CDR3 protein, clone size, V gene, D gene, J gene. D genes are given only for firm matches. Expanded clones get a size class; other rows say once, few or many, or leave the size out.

TGTGCCGGAGGGGGGAGTGTCACTGAAGCTTTCTTT | CAGGGSVTEAFF | NA | TRBV6-6 | NA | TRBJ1-1
TGTGCCAGCAGTTACCTAGCGGAGAACAATGAGCAGTTCTTC | CASSYLAENNEQFF | many | TRBV6-5 | TRBD2 | TRBJ2-1
TGCAGCGTTGATTTGGGTTGGGGGGAGCAGTACTTC | CSVDLGWGEQYF | many | TRBV29-1 | NA | TRBJ2-7
TGTGCCAGCAGCCCGGGACAGCGTTCCTACGAGCAGTACTTC | CASSPGQRSYEQYF | NA | TRBV3-1 | TRBD1 | TRBJ2-7
TGTGCCAGCAGAGGGTTGACTAAAAACACCGGGGAGCTGTTTTTT | CASRGLTKNTGELFF | NA | TRBV6-1 | NA | TRBJ2-2
TGTGCCAGCAGGCAACCCCAGGGCTCTGCGCAGTATTTT | CASRQPQGSAQYF | few | TRBV7-2 | NA | TRBJ2-3
TGCAGTGCTAGAGGGACGGCCGTCCAAGAGACCCAGTACTTC | CSARGTAVQETQYF | many | TRBV20-1 | NA | TRBJ2-5
TGCAGTGCTAGAGCTGGACAGGGGCCCTTGAACACTGAAGCTTTCTTT | CSARAGQGPLNTEAFF | few | TRBV20-1 | TRBD1 | TRBJ1-1
TGTGCCAGCAGCTATAGCGGGGGGGCAGGGGAGCAGTACTTC | CASSYSGGAGEQYF | NA | TRBV7-8 | TRBD2 | TRBJ2-7
TGCAGTGCTTCCACAGGGGAGGCTCAGCCCCAGCATTTT | CSASTGEAQPQHF | many | TRBV20-1 | TRBD1 | TRBJ1-5
TGCAGCGCCCGATCCGAAAACTATGGCTACACCTTC | CSARSENYGYTF | NA | TRBV29-1 | NA | TRBJ1-2
TGTGCCAGCAGCTCTACCGGGGTCGGCCCTGAAGCTTTCTTT | CASSSTGVGPEAFF | medium-sized | TRBV11-2 | NA | TRBJ1-1
TGCAGCGTTGAACACCGGCCCCCCGTGGGGGAGCTGTTTTTT | CSVEHRPPVGELFF | few | TRBV29-1 | NA | TRBJ2-2
TGCAGCGTTACCCCAGGACTGCAGGAGGATTATGGCTACACCTTC | CSVTPGLQEDYGYTF | medium-sized | TRBV29-1 | NA | TRBJ1-2
TGTGCCAGCAGCTGGACTACAGCGTCTGGGGCCAACGTCCTGACTTTC | CASSWTTASGANVLTF | NA | TRBV7-9 | NA | TRBJ2-6
TGTGCCAGCAGCGACCGCCTAAACGTTGCTAACTATGGCTACACCTTC | CASSDRLNVANYGYTF | NA | TRBV7-9 | NA | TRBJ1-2
TGTGCCAGCAGTCACGCCAGGATCAATCAGCCCCAGCATTTT | CASSHARINQPQHF | NA | TRBV7-9 | NA | TRBJ1-5
TGCGCCAGCAGCTCGGCGGTCGGGGGAATTGGCGAGCAGTACTTC | CASSSAVGGIGEQYF | NA | TRBV5-1 | NA | TRBJ2-7
TGCAGTGCCTGTCCGCGGGGGCTTAAGGAAAAACTGTTTTTT | CSACPRGLKEKLFF | NA | TRBV20-1 | NA | TRBJ1-4
TGTGCCAGCAGTCCTCTGGGCGGACAGAAAGGAAAGAACACTGAAGCTTTCTTT | CASSPLGGQKGKNTEAFF | many | TRBV25-1 | NA | TRBJ1-1
TGCAGCGTAGCCGGGGCTGGGGTGAGCGGAGGCTACACCTTC | CSVAGAGVSGGYTF | many | TRBV29-1 | NA | TRBJ1-2
TGTGCCAGCACGGCGGGTCCTGGAAACACCATATATTTT | CASTAGPGNTIYF | few | TRBV27 | NA | TRBJ1-3
TGTGCCACCAGCGACGGGAGCCAAGAGACCCAGTACTTC | CATSDGSQETQYF | medium-sized | TRBV24-1 | NA | TRBJ2-5
TGTGCCAGCAGTGGGAGGACAGGAGGGGACTTCTACGAGCAGTACTTC | CASSGRTGGDFYEQYF | NA | TRBV6-1 | NA | TRBJ2-7
TGTGCCAGCAGTACAGGGGTCGGGCAGTTCTTC | CASSTGVGQFF | few | TRBV27 | TRBD1 | TRBJ2-1
TGTGCCAGCAGCTCGGTCGGGGGGACGAAGAACTATGGCTACACCTTC | CASSSVGGTKNYGYTF | few | TRBV7-9 | NA | TRBJ1-2
TGTGCCAGCCGGGGGTTGGCCACGAATTCACCCCTCCACTTT | CASRGLATNSPLHF | NA | TRBV27 | NA | TRBJ1-6
TGTGCCATCAGCCGACAGGGGGCGCTTCATGAGCAGTTCTTC | CAISRQGALHEQFF | NA | TRBV10-3 | TRBD1 | TRBJ2-1
TGTGCCAGCAGCTTGGGGACAGATGATAGCTCCTACGAGCAGTACTTC | CASSLGTDDSSYEQYF | NA | TRBV5-8 | NA | TRBJ2-7
TGCAGCGTTGTAGCGGGGGCCCTCACCGGGGAGCTGTTTTTT | CSVVAGALTGELFF | NA | TRBV29-1 | TRBD2 | TRBJ2-2
TGTGCCAGCAGGGCGACAGCGCAAGGGGATCAGCCCCAGCATTTT | CASRATAQGDQPQHF | many | TRBV6-6 | NA | TRBJ1-5
TGTGCCACCAGCTTACCCGGCTACAATGAGCAGTTCTTC | CATSLPGYNEQFF | NA | TRBV7-2 | NA | TRBJ2-1
TGTGCCAGCAGCACAATGGGGGGGGATGAGCAGTTCTTC | CASSTMGGDEQFF | NA | TRBV7-3 | TRBD2 | TRBJ2-1
TGTGCCAGCAGTTACAGGGGAAACAGGGACTATGGCTACACCTTC | CASSYRGNRDYGYTF | many | TRBV6-5 | NA | TRBJ1-2
TGCAGTGCTAGTGGGCTAGCGGGGGGCTCCTCCTACAATGAGCAGTTCTTC | CSASGLAGGSSYNEQFF | few | TRBV20-1 | TRBD2 | TRBJ2-1
TGCAGCGTGGCTAAAGCGGACGGTCCTAACTATGGCTACACCTTC | CSVAKADGPNYGYTF | NA | TRBV29-1 | NA | TRBJ1-2
TGCAGTGCTTTCGACACCGCCGGTGGGGCCAACGTCCTGACTTTC | CSAFDTAGGANVLTF | many | TRBV20-1 | NA | TRBJ2-6
TGTGCCAGCAGTTTCGGGGGCACAGGAGTCCAGTTCTTC | CASSFGGTGVQFF | many | TRBV27 | NA | TRBJ2-1
TGCAGCGTTGGTCTGGGTATGGACTATGGCTACACCTTC | CSVGLGMDYGYTF | many | TRBV29-1 | NA | TRBJ1-2
TGTGCCAGCAGTCGGGGGGGCCGCGTCACCGGGGAGCTGTTTTTT | CASSRGGRVTGELFF | many | TRBV6-2/TRBV6-3 | TRBD2 | TRBJ2-2
TGCAGTGCTCGACTAGCCTCCTACGAGCAGTACTTC | CSARLASYEQYF | many | TRBV20-1 | TRBD2 | TRBJ2-7
TGTGCCAGCAGTGAATCAGGGTTGGACGGGGAGCTGTTTTTT | CASSESGLDGELFF | few | TRBV6-1 | NA | TRBJ2-2
TGTGCCAGCAGTTTTCAAGCGGGGCCAGACAATGAGCAGTTCTTC | CASSFQAGPDNEQFF | many | TRBV27 | TRBD2 | TRBJ2-1